A selection of T cell receptor beta chains follows, all from one sample in a study of cytomegalovirus exposure and HLA in healthy donors. TCRdb's copy holds only in-frame clones and misses some; the assay was immunoSEQ multiplex PCR. In the table there are approximately 110,000 clones, roughly 69% of which are singletons. Sequenced material: PBMCs. Every receptor here comes from a man aged 30 to 39 in good health and CMV-seropositive. Both conserved end residues are trimmed from each CDR3.

v_gene	j_gene	CDR3aa
TRBV5-1	TRBJ2-2	ASSSGDTGELF
TRBV4-1	TRBJ2-7	ASSQVAAVLSYEQY
TRBV7-9	TRBJ1-4	ASSRDREVYEKLF
TRBV5-1	TRBJ2-2	ASTFGGPTLNTGELF
TRBV5-6	TRBJ2-7	ASSDVRGTGGVEQY
TRBV11-2	TRBJ1-2	ASSPGFVDGSYT
TRBV6-1	TRBJ2-7	ASRWQVAYEQY
TRBV5-1	TRBJ2-7	ASSLAGGPSYEQY
TRBV18	TRBJ2-3	ASSPIAGGSTDTQY
TRBV9	TRBJ2-3	ASSGRRRLSTDTQY
TRBV7-3	TRBJ1-1	ASSTLQVTEAF
TRBV4-1	TRBJ2-7	ASSPGRAAGRNEQY
TRBV29-1	TRBJ1-4	SAQGANEKLF
TRBV5-1	TRBJ2-1	ASSSTSQRGNEQF
TRBV7-8	TRBJ2-7	ASSPDRYEQY
TRBV6-5	TRBJ2-7	ASSYSRGYEQY
TRBV6-1	TRBJ1-6	ASSADTKRNSPLH
TRBV11-2	TRBJ1-1	ASSSKSKSDTEAF
TRBV11-2	TRBJ1-1	ASSSQGAGNTEAF
TRBV11-3	TRBJ1-2	ASSQVDSLVAGYT
TRBV5-6	TRBJ1-2	ASSPGQAGYT
TRBV5-1	TRBJ1-4	ASSLVGEGEKLF
TRBV7-9	TRBJ2-7	ASSGRGQGYEQY
TRBV4-2	TRBJ1-2	ASSPGQTNYGYT
TRBV5-1	TRBJ2-7	ASSVSPGTGVDEQY
TRBV7-3	TRBJ2-2	ASSLNAFANTGELF
TRBV18	TRBJ1-5	ASSLNSRAQNQPQH
TRBV7-9	TRBJ2-1	ASSSSGGAWGDEQF
TRBV7-3	TRBJ2-7	ASSRETRLGLGGSYEQY
TRBV19	TRBJ2-1	ASNPDRGFPREQF
TRBV7-8	TRBJ1-1	ASSTRQSNTEAF
TRBV6-1	TRBJ1-6	ASSEAGDSISPLH
TRBV4-2	TRBJ2-1	ASSQGVSGSYNEQF
TRBV27	TRBJ2-2	ASSLTTTNTGELF
TRBV12-2	TRBJ1-2	ASRFKVPGYLYGYT
TRBV7-9	TRBJ1-1	AGSRGQGNAF
TRBV11-2	TRBJ1-2	ASSFDGGAGYT
TRBV5-1	TRBJ2-7	ASSLLDSYEQY
TRBV6-5	TRBJ1-6	ASSSGQLYSPLH
TRBV5-6	TRBJ2-3	ASSSGTGWGDTQY
TRBV7-2	TRBJ1-5	ASSLGGAWGNQPQH
TRBV6-5	TRBJ2-3	ASSRTSGGPSTQY
TRBV9	TRBJ1-4	ASSVGQKTTNEKLF
TRBV7-8	TRBJ1-2	ASSHGTELDVVYGYT